This T cell receptor (beta chain) originates from a study of control samples from healthy donors and cancer patients. CDR3 length: 13 residues. The germline V and J ends were trimmed by 8 bases and 2 bases, with 13 bases remaining between them. CDR1 and CDR2 from the germline V gene are SNHLY and FYNNEI. Using immunoSEQ multiplex PCR, the repertoire was profiled, and TCRdb retains in-frame clones only, with some absent. The data contain around 130,000 clones, more than 75% of them seen just once; the ten biggest clones take up 9% to 13%. Sequencing was carried out using blood. The source of this sequence is a man aged 30-40 years in good health. This chain uses TRBV2 with TRBJ2-7; D is unresolved. In DNA form, the CDR3 reads TGTGCCAGCCCGGTCCTTTCCCCCTACGAGCAGTACGTC. Translating gives CASPVLSPYEQYV.